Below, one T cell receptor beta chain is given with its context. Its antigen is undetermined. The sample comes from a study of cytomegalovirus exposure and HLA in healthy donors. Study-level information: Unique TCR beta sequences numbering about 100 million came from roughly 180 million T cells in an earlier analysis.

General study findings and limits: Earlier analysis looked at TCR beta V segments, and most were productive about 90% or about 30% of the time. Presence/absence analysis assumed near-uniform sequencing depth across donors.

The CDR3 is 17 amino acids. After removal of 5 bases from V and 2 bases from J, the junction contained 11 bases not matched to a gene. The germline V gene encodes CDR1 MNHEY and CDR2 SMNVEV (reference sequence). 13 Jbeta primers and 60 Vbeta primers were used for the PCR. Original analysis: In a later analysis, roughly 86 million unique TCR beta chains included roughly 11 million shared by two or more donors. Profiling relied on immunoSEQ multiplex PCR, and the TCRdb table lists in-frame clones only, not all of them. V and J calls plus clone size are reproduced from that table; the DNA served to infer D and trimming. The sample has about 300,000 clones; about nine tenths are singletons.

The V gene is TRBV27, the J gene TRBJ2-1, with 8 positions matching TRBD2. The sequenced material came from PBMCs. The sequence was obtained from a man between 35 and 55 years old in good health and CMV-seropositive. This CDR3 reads CASSQPGLAVAYNEQFF. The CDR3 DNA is TGTGCCAGCAGTCAACCAGGACTAGCTGTGGCCTACAATGAGCAGTTCTTC.